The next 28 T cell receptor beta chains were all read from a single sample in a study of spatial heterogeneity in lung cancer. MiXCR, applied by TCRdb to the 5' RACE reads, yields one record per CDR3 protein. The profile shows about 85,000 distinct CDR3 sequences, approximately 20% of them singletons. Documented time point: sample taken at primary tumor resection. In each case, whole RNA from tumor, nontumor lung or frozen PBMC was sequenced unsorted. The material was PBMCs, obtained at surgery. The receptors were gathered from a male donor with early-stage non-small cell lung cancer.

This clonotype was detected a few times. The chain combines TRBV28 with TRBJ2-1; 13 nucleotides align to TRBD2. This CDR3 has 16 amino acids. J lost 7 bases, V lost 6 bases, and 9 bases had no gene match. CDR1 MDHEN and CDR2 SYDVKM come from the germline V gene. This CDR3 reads CASSSRLAGGVNEQFF. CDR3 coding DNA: TGTGCCAGCAGCTCCCGACTAGCGGGAGGAGTAAATGAGCAGTTCTTC.

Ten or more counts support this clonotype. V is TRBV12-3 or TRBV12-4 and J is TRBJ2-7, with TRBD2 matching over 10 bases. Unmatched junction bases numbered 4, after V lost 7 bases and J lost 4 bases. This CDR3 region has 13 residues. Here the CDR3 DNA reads TGTGCCAGCATTGATAGCGGGAGGTACGAGCAGTACTTC. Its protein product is CASIDSGRYEQYF.

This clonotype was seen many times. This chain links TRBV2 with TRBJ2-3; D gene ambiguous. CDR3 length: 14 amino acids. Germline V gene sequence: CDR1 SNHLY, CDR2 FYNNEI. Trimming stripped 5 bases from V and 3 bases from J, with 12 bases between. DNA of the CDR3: TGTGCCAGCAGTAAAGACCCCGCGACAGATACGCAGTATTTT. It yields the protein CASSKDPATDTQYF.

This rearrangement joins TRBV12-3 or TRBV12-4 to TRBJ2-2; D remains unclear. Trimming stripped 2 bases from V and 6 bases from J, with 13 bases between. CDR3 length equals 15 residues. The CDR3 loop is CASSLLSPGAGELFF. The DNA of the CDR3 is TGTGCCAGCAGTTTACTGAGTCCCGGTGCCGGGGAGCTGTTTTTT.

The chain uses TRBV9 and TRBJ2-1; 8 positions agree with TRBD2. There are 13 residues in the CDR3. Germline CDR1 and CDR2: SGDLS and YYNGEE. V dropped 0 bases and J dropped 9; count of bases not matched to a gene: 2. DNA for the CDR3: TGTGCCAGCAGCGTAGGGACTAGCATTGAGCAGTTCTTC. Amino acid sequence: CASSVGTSIEQFF.

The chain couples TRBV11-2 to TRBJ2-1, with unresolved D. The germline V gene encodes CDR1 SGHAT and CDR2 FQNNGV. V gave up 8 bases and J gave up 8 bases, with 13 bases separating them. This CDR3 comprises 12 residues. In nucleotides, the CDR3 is TGTGCCAGCGGTGTAACCCCTGATGAGCAGTTCTTC. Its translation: CASGVTPDEQFF.

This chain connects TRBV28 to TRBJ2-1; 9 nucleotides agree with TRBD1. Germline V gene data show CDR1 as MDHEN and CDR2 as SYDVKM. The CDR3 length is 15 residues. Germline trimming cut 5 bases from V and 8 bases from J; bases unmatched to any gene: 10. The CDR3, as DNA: TGTGCCAGCAGTCCTGGGACAGGGATACGCGATGAGCAGTTCTTC. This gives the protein CASSPGTGIRDEQFF. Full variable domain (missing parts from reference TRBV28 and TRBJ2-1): DVKVTQSSRYLVKRTGEKVFLECVQDMDHENMFWYRQDPGLGLRLIYFSYDVKMKEKGDIPEGYSVSREKKERFSLILESASTNQTSMYLCASSPGTGIRDEQFFGPGTRLTVL.

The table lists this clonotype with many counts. CDR3 in amino acids: CASSQLTSGGPDTQYF. In DNA, the CDR3 is TGTGCCAGCAGCCAATTGACTAGCGGGGGGCCAGATACGCAGTATTTT. This chain uses TRBV4-2 with TRBJ2-3; 13 nucleotides agree with TRBD2. V was pared by 2 bases and J by 4 bases, with 3 bases of the junction left unmatched. Germline V gives CDR1 LGHNA, CDR2 YNFKEQ. CDR3 length: 16 amino acids.

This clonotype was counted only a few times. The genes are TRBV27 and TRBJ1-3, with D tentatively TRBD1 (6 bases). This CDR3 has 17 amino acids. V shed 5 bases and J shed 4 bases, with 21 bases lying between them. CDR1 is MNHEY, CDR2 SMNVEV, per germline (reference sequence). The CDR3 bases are TGTGCCAGCAGTGCGACCGCCAGGGGAATTTCGGGAAACACCATATATTTT. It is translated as CASSATARGISGNTIYF.

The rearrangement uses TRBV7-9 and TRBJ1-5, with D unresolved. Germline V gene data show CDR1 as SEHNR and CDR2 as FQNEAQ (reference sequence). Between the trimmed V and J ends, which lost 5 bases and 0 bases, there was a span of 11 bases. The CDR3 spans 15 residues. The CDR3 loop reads CASSRGSPSNQPQHF. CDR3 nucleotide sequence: TGTGCCAGCAGCCGCGGAAGCCCTAGCAATCAGCCCCAGCATTTT.

CDR3: CASSFASSYEQYF. CDR3 DNA: TGTGCCAGCAGTTTCGCGTCAAGCTACGAGCAGTACTTC. This chain joins TRBV12-3 or TRBV12-4 and TRBJ2-7; the D is unclear. The ends were cut back, 3 bases at V and 3 bases at J, with 9 bases in the middle. The CDR3 is made up of 13 amino acids.

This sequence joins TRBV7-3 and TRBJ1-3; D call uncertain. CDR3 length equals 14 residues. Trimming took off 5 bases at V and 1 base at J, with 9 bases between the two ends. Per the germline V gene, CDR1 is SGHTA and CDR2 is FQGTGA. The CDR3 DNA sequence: TGTGCCAGCAGCCCCGCAGAATCTGGAAACACCATATATTTT. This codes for CASSPAESGNTIYF.

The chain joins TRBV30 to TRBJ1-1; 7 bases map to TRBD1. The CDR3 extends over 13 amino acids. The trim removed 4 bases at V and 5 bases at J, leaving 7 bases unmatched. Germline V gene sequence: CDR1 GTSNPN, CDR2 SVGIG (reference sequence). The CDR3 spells CAWNFDRDTEAFF. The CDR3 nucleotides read TGTGCCTGGAACTTCGACAGGGATACTGAAGCTTTCTTT.

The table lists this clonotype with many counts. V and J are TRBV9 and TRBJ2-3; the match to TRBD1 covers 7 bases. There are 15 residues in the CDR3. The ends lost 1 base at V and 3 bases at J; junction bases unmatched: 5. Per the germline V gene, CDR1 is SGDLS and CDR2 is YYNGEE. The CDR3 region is CASSVRGQETDTQYF. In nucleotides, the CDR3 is TGTGCCAGCAGCGTAAGGGGGCAGGAAACAGATACGCAGTATTTT.

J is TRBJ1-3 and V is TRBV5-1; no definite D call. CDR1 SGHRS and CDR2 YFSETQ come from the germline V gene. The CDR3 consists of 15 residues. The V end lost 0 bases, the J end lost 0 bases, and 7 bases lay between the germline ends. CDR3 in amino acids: CASSLAPGSGNTIYF. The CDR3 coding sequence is TGCGCCAGCAGCTTGGCGCCCGGCTCTGGAAACACCATATATTTT.

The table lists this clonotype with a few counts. CDR3 sequence reads: CASRPGFSGNTIYF. DNA of the CDR3: TGTGCCAGCAGGCCGGGGTTCTCTGGAAACACCATATATTTT. The rearrangement uses TRBV6-6 and TRBJ1-3; D is ambiguous. The CDR3 length is 14 residues. Germline lookup yields CDR1 MNHNY and CDR2 SVGAGI (reference sequence). Trimming left V 6 bases short and J 0 bases short, with 9 bases between.

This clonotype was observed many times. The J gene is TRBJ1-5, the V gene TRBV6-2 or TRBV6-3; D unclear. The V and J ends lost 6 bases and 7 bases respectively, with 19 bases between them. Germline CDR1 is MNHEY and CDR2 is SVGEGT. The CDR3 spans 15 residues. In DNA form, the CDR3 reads TGTGCCAGCAGATTTACATGGGGAGACGGACAGCCCCAGCATTTT. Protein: CASRFTWGDGQPQHF.

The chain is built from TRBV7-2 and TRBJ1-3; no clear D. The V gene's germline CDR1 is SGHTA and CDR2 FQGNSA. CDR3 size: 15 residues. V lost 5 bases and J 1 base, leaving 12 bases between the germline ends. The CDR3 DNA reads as TGTGCCAGCAGCCCGCAGTCTGGTTCTGGAAACACCATATATTTT. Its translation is CASSPQSGSGNTIYF.

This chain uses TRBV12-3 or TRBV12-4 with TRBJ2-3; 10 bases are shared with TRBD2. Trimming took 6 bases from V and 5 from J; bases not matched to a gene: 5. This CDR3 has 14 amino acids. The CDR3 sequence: CASSRAGGQDTQYF. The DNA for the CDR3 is TGTGCCAGCAGCCGAGCGGGGGGGCAAGATACGCAGTATTTT.

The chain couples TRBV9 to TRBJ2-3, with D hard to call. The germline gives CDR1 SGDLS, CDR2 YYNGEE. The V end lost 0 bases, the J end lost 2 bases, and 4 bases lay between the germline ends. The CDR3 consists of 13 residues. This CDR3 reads CASSVAVTDTQYF. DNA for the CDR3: TGTGCCAGCAGCGTAGCAGTCACAGATACGCAGTATTTT.

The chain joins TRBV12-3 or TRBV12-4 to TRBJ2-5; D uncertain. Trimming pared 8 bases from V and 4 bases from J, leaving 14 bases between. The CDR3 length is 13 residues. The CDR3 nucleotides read TGTGCCAGCGGAACGACGACCCTAGAGACCCAGTACTTC. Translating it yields CASGTTTLETQYF.

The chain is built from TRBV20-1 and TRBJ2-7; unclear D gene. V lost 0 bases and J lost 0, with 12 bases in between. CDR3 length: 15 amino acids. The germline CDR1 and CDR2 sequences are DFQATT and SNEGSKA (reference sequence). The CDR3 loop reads CSARDNVNPSYEQYF. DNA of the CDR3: TGCAGTGCTAGAGATAACGTTAATCCCTCCTACGAGCAGTACTTC.

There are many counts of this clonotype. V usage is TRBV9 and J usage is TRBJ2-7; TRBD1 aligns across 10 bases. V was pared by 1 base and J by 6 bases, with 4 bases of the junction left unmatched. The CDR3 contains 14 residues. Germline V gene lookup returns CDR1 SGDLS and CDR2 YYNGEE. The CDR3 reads CASSVRQGATEQYF. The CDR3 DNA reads TGTGCCAGCAGCGTAAGACAGGGGGCGACCGAGCAGTACTTC.

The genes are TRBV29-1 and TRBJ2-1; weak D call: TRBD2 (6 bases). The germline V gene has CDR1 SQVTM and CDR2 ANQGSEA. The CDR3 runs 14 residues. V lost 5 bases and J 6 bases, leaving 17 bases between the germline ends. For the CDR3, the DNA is TGCAGCGTTCTCCAAAACCGGGACTTCAATGAGCAGTTCTTC. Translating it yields CSVLQNRDFNEQFF.

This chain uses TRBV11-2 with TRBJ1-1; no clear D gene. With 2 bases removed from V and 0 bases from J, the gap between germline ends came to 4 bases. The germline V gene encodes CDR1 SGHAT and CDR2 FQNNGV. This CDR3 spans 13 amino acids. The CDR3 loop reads CASSLRVNTEAFF. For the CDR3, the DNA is TGTGCCAGCAGCTTAAGAGTGAACACTGAAGCTTTCTTT.

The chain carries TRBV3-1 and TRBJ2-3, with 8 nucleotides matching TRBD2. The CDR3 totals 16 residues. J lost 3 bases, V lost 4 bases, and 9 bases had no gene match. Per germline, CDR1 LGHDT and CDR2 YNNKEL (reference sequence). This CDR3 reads CASSPWTSWGTDTQYF. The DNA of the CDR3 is TGTGCCAGCAGCCCCTGGACTAGCTGGGGGACAGATACGCAGTATTTT.

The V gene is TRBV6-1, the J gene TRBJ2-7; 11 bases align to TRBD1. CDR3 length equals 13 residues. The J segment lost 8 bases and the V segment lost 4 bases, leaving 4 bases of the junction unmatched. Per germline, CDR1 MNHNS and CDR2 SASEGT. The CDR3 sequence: CASSGGTGGQQYF. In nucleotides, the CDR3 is TGTGCCAGCAGTGGCGGGACAGGGGGACAGCAGTACTTC.

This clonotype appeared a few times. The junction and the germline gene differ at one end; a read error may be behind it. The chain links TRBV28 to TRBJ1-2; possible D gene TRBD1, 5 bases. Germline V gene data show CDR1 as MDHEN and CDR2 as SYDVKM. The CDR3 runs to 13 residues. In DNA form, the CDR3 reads TGTGCCAGCACTTTAGGGACGGCCTATGGCTACACCTTC. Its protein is CASTLGTAYGYTF.